This TCR beta chain was recovered during a study of T cells in localized non-small cell lung cancer. General study findings and limits: Appearing in adjacent lung were a median roughly 59 of the top 100 tumor clones. Uninvolved adjacent lung had the highest recorded T cell clonality, with tumor below it. Patients showing higher blood T cell density tended to see longer overall survival. A single tumor region was sequenced, leaving heterogeneity possible.

The data were produced by immunoSEQ multiplex PCR, yet TCRdb's version contains in-frame clones alone and is incomplete. The table has around 92,000 clones, under 95% seen once. Germline V gives CDR1 SGHTA, CDR2 FQGNSA. CDR3 length: 14 amino acids. V was pared by 2 bases and J by 7 bases, with 14 bases between. Concerning this clone: Antigen unknown.

The sequencing used PBMCs, collected before any cancer treatment. This sequence joins TRBV7-2 and TRBJ2-5; D might be TRBD2 (6 bases). The origin of this receptor is a woman aged 40-75 years with stage II squamous cell lung carcinoma. This CDR3 reads CASSLRNGGGTQYF. The CDR3 nucleotides read TGTGCCAGCAGCTTAAGGAACGGGGGAGGGACCCAGTACTTC. The full variable domain, completed using reference TRBV7-2 and TRBJ2-5, is GAGVSQSPSNKVTEKGKDVELRCDPISGHTALYWYRQSLGQGLEFLIYFQGNSAPDKSGLPSDRFSAERTGGSVSTLTIQRTQQEDSAVYLCASSLRNGGGTQYFGPGTRLLVL.